The T cell receptor beta chain described here comes from a study of T-cell reconstitution after alpha-beta-depleted transplantation in children. Study-wide points: The origin of alpha-beta T cells about two months after transplant was reportedly several hundred expanded graft clones. Once a year had passed after transplant, T-cell counts and diversity came mostly from newly produced T cells.

Unique molecular identifiers were used to barcode this TCRbeta library. TCRdb re-called the PCR reads through MiXCR, storing one row per CDR3 protein. Here the sample spans about 490,000 distinct CDR3 sequences, roughly 10% being singletons. The CDR3 runs to 12 residues. From germline, CDR1 is DFQATT and CDR2 SNEGSKA (reference sequence). V gave up 4 bases and J gave up 3 bases, with 9 bases separating them. Ten or more counts support this clonotype. What it binds is unknown. The chain couples TRBV20-1 to TRBJ1-2; D possibly corresponds to TRBD1 (5 bases). The sequence was obtained from a child under 10 years old with inherited bone marrow failure, due to receive a stem cell transplant. The sequencing used PBMCs, collected before TCRalphabeta/CD19-depleted stem cell transplant. In nucleotides, the CDR3 is TGCAGTGCTAAACTGGGGGACTATGGCTACACCTTC. Residues: CSAKLGDYGYTF.